This T cell receptor (beta chain) came from a study of T cells in Graves' hyperthyroidism and ophthalmopathy. The cohort's ophthalmopathy patients, a group with duration under 3 months, had a Clinical Activity Score of at least 3 and a NOSPECS grade of at least 4. CDR3 length equals 12 residues. CDR1 SGHVS and CDR2 FNYEAQ come from the germline V gene. Trimming stripped 3 bases from V and 7 bases from J, with 8 bases between. TCR beta CDR3 sequences were amplified from RNA transcripts. A first-round RT-PCR of the TCR CDR3 used the HTBI primer set. TCRdb reprocessed the multiplex PCR reads via MiXCR and lists one record per CDR3 protein. The table records around 500,000 distinct CDR3 sequences, less than 25% of them present only once.

The TCR was taken from a woman aged 70-85 years with Graves' ophthalmopathy. The chain uses TRBV7-6 and TRBJ2-3; the D is unclear. Material: blood. The CDR3 region is CASSLGINTQYF. The DNA for the CDR3 is TGTGCCAGCAGCTTGGGGATAAATACGCAGTATTTT. Filled out from reference TRBV7-6 and TRBJ2-3, the complete variable domain reads GAGVSQSPRYKVTKRGQDVALRCDPISGHVSLYWYRQALGQGPEFLTYFNYEAQQDKSGLPNDRFSAERPEGSISTLTIQRTEQRDSAMYRCASSLGINTQYFGPGTRLTVL.